This is a list of T cell receptor beta chains from one sample in a study of T cells in Graves' hyperthyroidism and ophthalmopathy. TCRdb independently ran MiXCR on the multiplex PCR reads; one entry per CDR3 protein. The profile shows roughly 200,000 distinct CDR3 sequences, around 16% of them singletons. The specimen sequenced was blood. The source is a man aged 40-50 years with Graves' hyperthyroidism. The CDR3 runs from the conserved cysteine through the conserved F or W. The order of the fields is J gene, D gene, clone size, V gene, CDR3 protein, CDR3 DNA. The D gene is left open where the match is weak. The size of a clone is reported for some rows only, either as once, few or many, or as a class for expanded clones.

J gene: TRBJ2-3; D gene: TRBD2; clone size: many; V gene: TRBV7-3; CDR3 protein: CASGRPAGGQDTQYF; CDR3 DNA: TGTGCCAGCGGCCGACCAGCGGGGGGGCAAGATACACAGTATTTT
J gene: TRBJ1-5; D gene: .; clone size: .; V gene: TRBV2; CDR3 protein: CASGDGFRRSQPQHF; CDR3 DNA: TGTGCCAGCGGTGACGGGTTTAGACGGAGTCAGCCCCAGCATTTT
J gene: TRBJ2-7; D gene: TRBD1; clone size: many; V gene: TRBV20-1; CDR3 protein: CSARDRQGYSYEQYF; CDR3 DNA: TGCAGTGCTAGAGATCGACAGGGCTACTCCTACGAGCAGTACTTC
J gene: TRBJ1-1; D gene: .; clone size: many; V gene: TRBV12-3/TRBV12-4; CDR3 protein: CASTHRGGADTEAFF; CDR3 DNA: TGTGCCAGCACCCACCGCGGGGGGGCCGACACTGAAGCTTTCTTT
J gene: TRBJ1-1; D gene: TRBD1; clone size: .; V gene: TRBV27; CDR3 protein: CASRIQGKGEAFF; CDR3 DNA: TGTGCCAGCAGGATACAGGGGAAAGGTGAAGCTTTCTTT
J gene: TRBJ2-3; D gene: TRBD2; clone size: many; V gene: TRBV12-3/TRBV12-4; CDR3 protein: CASSPAGGPLTTDTQYF; CDR3 DNA: TGTGCCAGCAGTCCCGCGGGGGGGCCTTTGACGACAGATACGCAGTATTTT
J gene: TRBJ1-5; D gene: TRBD1; clone size: many; V gene: TRBV6-1; CDR3 protein: CASTTAGTGGQPQHF; CDR3 DNA: TGTGCCAGCACTACCGCCGGGACAGGAGGGCAGCCCCAGCATTTT
J gene: TRBJ2-7; D gene: TRBD1; clone size: .; V gene: TRBV11-1; CDR3 protein: CASSHRDSRAYEQYF; CDR3 DNA: TGTGCCAGCAGCCATCGGGACAGTAGGGCCTACGAGCAGTACTTC
J gene: TRBJ2-1; D gene: .; clone size: .; V gene: TRBV20-1; CDR3 protein: CSARTGNRYNEQFF; CDR3 DNA: TGCAGTGCTAGAACTGGGAATCGATACAATGAGCAGTTCTTC
J gene: TRBJ1-6; D gene: .; clone size: .; V gene: TRBV7-2; CDR3 protein: CASSYTGHNSPLHF; CDR3 DNA: TGTGCCAGCAGTTACACAGGCCATAATTCACCCCTCCACTTT
J gene: TRBJ1-3; D gene: .; clone size: few; V gene: TRBV9; CDR3 protein: CASSDIYSGNTIYF; CDR3 DNA: TGTGCCAGCAGTGACATATACTCTGGAAACACCATATATTTT
J gene: TRBJ2-1; D gene: TRBD2; clone size: many; V gene: TRBV3-1; CDR3 protein: CASSPRLAGGPMTNEQFF; CDR3 DNA: TGTGCCAGCAGCCCGCGACTAGCGGGGGGGCCGATGACCAATGAGCAGTTCTTC
J gene: TRBJ2-7; D gene: .; clone size: many; V gene: TRBV2; CDR3 protein: CASREVYEQYF; CDR3 DNA: TGTGCCAGCAGGGAAGTCTACGAGCAGTACTTC
J gene: TRBJ2-3; D gene: .; clone size: many; V gene: TRBV5-1; CDR3 protein: CASSLLSGPTDTQYF; CDR3 DNA: TGCGCCAGCAGCTTGTTGAGCGGGCCCACAGATACGCAGTATTTT
J gene: TRBJ1-2; D gene: .; clone size: .; V gene: TRBV7-9; CDR3 protein: CASIRGYTF; CDR3 DNA: TGTGCCAGCATACGTGGCTACACCTTC
J gene: TRBJ2-5; D gene: .; clone size: few; V gene: TRBV2; CDR3 protein: CASSAQRRQETQYF; CDR3 DNA: TGTGCCAGCAGTGCCCAGCGGAGACAAGAGACCCAGTACTTC
J gene: TRBJ2-5; D gene: .; clone size: many; V gene: TRBV29-1; CDR3 protein: CSVVGPGGETQYF; CDR3 DNA: TGCAGCGTTGTAGGACCAGGTGGAGAGACCCAGTACTTC
J gene: TRBJ1-5; D gene: TRBD1; clone size: few; V gene: TRBV6-2/TRBV6-3; CDR3 protein: CASSYSRGTGQMQGNQPQHF; CDR3 DNA: TGTGCCAGCAGTTACTCGAGGGGGACAGGACAAATGCAAGGGAATCAGCCCCAGCATTTT
J gene: TRBJ2-1; D gene: .; clone size: .; V gene: TRBV11-2; CDR3 protein: CASSIEVHLSTFF; CDR3 DNA: TGCGCCAGCAGCATAGAGGTTCACCTCAGCACGTTCTTC
J gene: TRBJ1-1; D gene: TRBD1; clone size: .; V gene: TRBV6-2/TRBV6-3; CDR3 protein: CASSASGTGTEAFF; CDR3 DNA: TGTGCCAGCAGTGCATCCGGGACAGGCACTGAAGCTTTCTTT
J gene: TRBJ2-7; D gene: .; clone size: many; V gene: TRBV2; CDR3 protein: CASSVAGKGYEQYF; CDR3 DNA: TGTGCCAGCAGTGTGGCAGGGAAAGGGTACGAGCAGTACTTC
J gene: TRBJ2-1; D gene: .; clone size: .; V gene: TRBV19; CDR3 protein: CASSMLGAGSFGSNEQFF; CDR3 DNA: TGTGCCAGTAGTATGCTGGGGGCAGGGTCATTCGGTAGCAATGAGCAGTTCTTC
J gene: TRBJ2-5; D gene: TRBD2; clone size: few; V gene: TRBV7-2; CDR3 protein: CASSLEAGLAGLQETQYF; CDR3 DNA: TGTGCCAGCAGCTTAGAGGCGGGACTAGCGGGGCTCCAAGAGACCCAGTACTTC
J gene: TRBJ1-2; D gene: .; clone size: .; V gene: TRBV4-3; CDR3 protein: CASSQVWAGDYGYTF; CDR3 DNA: TGCGCCAGCAGCCAAGTTTGGGCAGGGGACTATGGCTACACCTTC
J gene: TRBJ2-4; D gene: TRBD2; clone size: many; V gene: TRBV7-2; CDR3 protein: CASSLAGGLNIQYF; CDR3 DNA: TGTGCCAGCAGCTTAGCGGGAGGGCTGAACATTCAGTACTTC
J gene: TRBJ1-2; D gene: .; clone size: .; V gene: TRBV18; CDR3 protein: CASSPQEQGYGYTF; CDR3 DNA: TGTGCCAGCTCACCACAGGAGCAAGGGTATGGCTACACCTTC
J gene: TRBJ2-1; D gene: TRBD2; clone size: many; V gene: TRBV6-2/TRBV6-3; CDR3 protein: CASSYMRGAFYNEQFF; CDR3 DNA: TGTGCCAGCAGTTACATGCGGGGGGCCTTCTACAATGAGCAGTTCTTC
J gene: TRBJ1-5; D gene: .; clone size: few; V gene: TRBV20-1; CDR3 protein: CSAQIPGGPQPQHF; CDR3 DNA: TGCAGTGCACAAATTCCGGGGGGCCCTCAGCCCCAGCATTTT
J gene: TRBJ2-3; D gene: .; clone size: .; V gene: TRBV7-9; CDR3 protein: CASSLMGFSSTDTQYF; CDR3 DNA: TGTGCCAGCAGCTTAATGGGCTTCTCTAGCACAGATACGCAGTATTTT
J gene: TRBJ1-1; D gene: TRBD1; clone size: .; V gene: TRBV6-1; CDR3 protein: CASSTRTGRGTEAFF; CDR3 DNA: TGTGCCAGCAGTACCCGGACAGGGCGGGGCACTGAAGCTTTCTTT
J gene: TRBJ2-1; D gene: TRBD2; clone size: many; V gene: TRBV28; CDR3 protein: CASSFPLLRGVHNEQFF; CDR3 DNA: TGTGCCAGCAGTTTCCCACTTCTCCGGGGGGTCCACAATGAGCAGTTCTTC
J gene: TRBJ2-7; D gene: .; clone size: many; V gene: TRBV6-1; CDR3 protein: CASSVGRDYEQYF; CDR3 DNA: TGTGCCAGCAGTGTCGGCAGGGACTACGAGCAGTACTTC
J gene: TRBJ2-7; D gene: TRBD2; clone size: many; V gene: TRBV14; CDR3 protein: CASKERAGGNYEQYF; CDR3 DNA: TGTGCCAGCAAGGAGCGCGCGGGGGGAAACTACGAGCAGTACTTC
J gene: TRBJ2-7; D gene: TRBD1; clone size: many; V gene: TRBV28; CDR3 protein: CASSVPGQGSYEQYF; CDR3 DNA: TGTGCCAGCAGTGTACCGGGACAGGGGTCCTACGAGCAGTACTTC
J gene: TRBJ2-4; D gene: .; clone size: few; V gene: TRBV20-1; CDR3 protein: CSARGLTSGAKNIQYF; CDR3 DNA: TGCAGTGCTAGGGGCCTCACGAGCGGGGCCAAAAACATTCAGTACTTC
J gene: TRBJ1-6; D gene: TRBD1; clone size: .; V gene: TRBV10-3; CDR3 protein: CAIRNPDRGSSPLHF; CDR3 DNA: TGTGCCATCAGGAACCCGGACAGGGGAAGTTCACCCCTCCACTTT
J gene: TRBJ2-3; D gene: TRBD2; clone size: few; V gene: TRBV9; CDR3 protein: CASSAPGGLTSTDTQYF; CDR3 DNA: TGTGCCAGCAGCGCTCCGGGGGGACTCACTAGCACAGATACGCAGTATTTT
J gene: TRBJ1-6; D gene: TRBD1; clone size: .; V gene: TRBV19; CDR3 protein: CASTSGTGGDSPLHF; CDR3 DNA: TGTGCCAGTACGTCCGGGACAGGGGGAGATTCACCCCTCCACTTT
J gene: TRBJ1-2; D gene: .; clone size: many; V gene: TRBV7-8; CDR3 protein: CASSLGTEVYINYGYTF; CDR3 DNA: TGTGCCAGCAGCTTAGGGACAGAAGTTTATATTAACTATGGCTACACCTTC
J gene: TRBJ2-1; D gene: TRBD2; clone size: many; V gene: TRBV4-3; CDR3 protein: CASSLGTSGGTNEQFF; CDR3 DNA: TGCGCCAGCAGCCTCGGGACTAGCGGGGGGACCAATGAGCAGTTCTTC
J gene: TRBJ2-3; D gene: TRBD2; clone size: many; V gene: TRBV12-3/TRBV12-4; CDR3 protein: CASGTSYTDTQYF; CDR3 DNA: TGTGCCAGCGGGACTAGCTACACAGATACGCAGTATTTT
J gene: TRBJ2-5; D gene: .; clone size: many; V gene: TRBV7-9; CDR3 protein: CASSLPNRETQYF; CDR3 DNA: TGTGCCAGCAGCTTACCCAACAGGGAGACCCAGTACTTC
J gene: TRBJ1-3; D gene: .; clone size: few; V gene: TRBV15; CDR3 protein: CATSREGAGNTIYF; CDR3 DNA: TGTGCCACCAGCAGAGAAGGAGCTGGAAACACCATATATTTT
J gene: TRBJ2-7; D gene: TRBD1; clone size: many; V gene: TRBV7-2; CDR3 protein: CASSPRTGLNEQYF; CDR3 DNA: TGTGCCAGCAGCCCACGGACAGGGCTCAACGAGCAGTACTTC
J gene: TRBJ2-3; D gene: TRBD2; clone size: few; V gene: TRBV5-4; CDR3 protein: CASSPPWTSGAQDTDTQYF; CDR3 DNA: TGTGCCAGCAGCCCTCCTTGGACTAGCGGGGCCCAAGACACAGATACGCAGTATTTT
J gene: TRBJ1-6; D gene: .; clone size: .; V gene: TRBV18; CDR3 protein: CASSPGGAEGSPLHF; CDR3 DNA: TGTGCCAGCTCACCCGGAGGGGCCGAAGGTTCACCCCTCCACTTT
J gene: TRBJ1-2; D gene: .; clone size: few; V gene: TRBV4-2; CDR3 protein: CASSQAGFDGYTF; CDR3 DNA: TGTGCCAGCAGCCAAGCTGGCTTTGATGGCTACACCTTC
J gene: TRBJ1-1; D gene: .; clone size: many; V gene: TRBV7-9; CDR3 protein: CASSTQGMNTEAFF; CDR3 DNA: TGTGCCAGCAGCACCCAGGGGATGAACACTGAAGCTTTCTTT
J gene: TRBJ1-5; D gene: .; clone size: many; V gene: TRBV7-2; CDR3 protein: CASSLGGSVSPQHF; CDR3 DNA: TGTGCCAGCAGCTTAGGGGGGTCAGTTTCGCCCCAGCATTTT
J gene: TRBJ1-6; D gene: .; clone size: .; V gene: TRBV7-2; CDR3 protein: CASSLLGPENSPLHF; CDR3 DNA: TGTGCCAGCAGCTTACTGGGCCCCGAAAATTCACCCCTCCACTTT
J gene: TRBJ1-2; D gene: .; clone size: .; V gene: TRBV9; CDR3 protein: CASSVRVNYGYTF; CDR3 DNA: TGTGCCAGCAGCGTTAGGGTGAACTATGGCTACACCTTC
J gene: TRBJ2-3; D gene: .; clone size: few; V gene: TRBV20-1; CDR3 protein: CSALLPFDLTDTQYF; CDR3 DNA: TGCAGTGCTCTACTTCCATTCGATCTGACAGATACGCAGTATTTT
J gene: TRBJ2-7; D gene: .; clone size: .; V gene: TRBV19; CDR3 protein: CASITEGNEQYF; CDR3 DNA: TGTGCCAGTATCACGGAGGGAAACGAGCAGTACTTC
J gene: TRBJ1-1; D gene: .; clone size: many; V gene: TRBV5-1; CDR3 protein: CASSFLGRAEAFF; CDR3 DNA: TGCGCCAGCAGCTTCCTGGGGCGAGCTGAAGCTTTCTTT
J gene: TRBJ2-7; D gene: TRBD2; clone size: many; V gene: TRBV7-9; CDR3 protein: CASSGTSGSYEQYF; CDR3 DNA: TGTGCCAGCAGCGGGACTAGCGGGTCCTACGAGCAGTACTTC
J gene: TRBJ2-5; D gene: .; clone size: few; V gene: TRBV29-1; CDR3 protein: CSVGGVAWETQYF; CDR3 DNA: TGCAGCGTTGGAGGGGTAGCTTGGGAGACCCAGTACTTC
J gene: TRBJ2-1; D gene: .; clone size: many; V gene: TRBV7-9; CDR3 protein: CASSFGGVSFYNEQFF; CDR3 DNA: TGTGCCAGCAGCTTTGGGGGCGTTTCTTTCTACAATGAGCAGTTCTTC
J gene: TRBJ2-7; D gene: .; clone size: many; V gene: TRBV6-1; CDR3 protein: CASRLLEDGYYEQYF; CDR3 DNA: TGTGCCAGCAGACTACTAGAGGACGGCTACTACGAGCAGTACTTC
J gene: TRBJ2-7; D gene: TRBD1; clone size: .; V gene: TRBV24-1; CDR3 protein: CATRGQTSYEQYF; CDR3 DNA: TGTGCCACCAGGGGACAGACCTCCTACGAGCAGTACTTC
J gene: TRBJ2-2; D gene: .; clone size: many; V gene: TRBV7-3; CDR3 protein: CASSSPGGELFF; CDR3 DNA: TGTGCCAGCAGCTCCCCTGGCGGGGAGCTGTTTTTT